This TCR beta chain was identified in a study of blood T cell repertoires in COVID-19. Across the whole study: Collection of acute and convalescent COVID-19 samples took place in the United States, Italy and Spain. The analysed material was cDNA or gDNA that came from T cells, B-cell-depleted T cells, or PBMCs.

Authors' processing steps: Amplification with reference gene primers provided the estimates of nucleated cell counts. Assay used: immunoSEQ multiplex PCR; TCRdb lists only in-frame clones, some missing. V, J and clone size are those of that table, while D and trimming were read from the DNA. The sample holds 35,000 to 45,000 clones; about 83% are singletons and the top ten take 1.5% to 2%. CDR3 length: 15 residues. CDR1 and CDR2 from the germline V gene are GTSNPN and SVGIG (reference sequence). V gave up 5 bases and J gave up 8 bases; unmatched junction bases: 16. V and J are TRBV30 and TRBJ1-2, with 8 bases matching TRBD1. Sample: peripheral blood. The receptor's source is a man between 60 and 70 years old with active COVID-19. The CDR3 coding sequence is TGTGCCTGGGGAGCAGGGGGCGATTCGAGCGGCGGCTACACCTTC. Its protein product is CAWGAGGDSSGGYTF.